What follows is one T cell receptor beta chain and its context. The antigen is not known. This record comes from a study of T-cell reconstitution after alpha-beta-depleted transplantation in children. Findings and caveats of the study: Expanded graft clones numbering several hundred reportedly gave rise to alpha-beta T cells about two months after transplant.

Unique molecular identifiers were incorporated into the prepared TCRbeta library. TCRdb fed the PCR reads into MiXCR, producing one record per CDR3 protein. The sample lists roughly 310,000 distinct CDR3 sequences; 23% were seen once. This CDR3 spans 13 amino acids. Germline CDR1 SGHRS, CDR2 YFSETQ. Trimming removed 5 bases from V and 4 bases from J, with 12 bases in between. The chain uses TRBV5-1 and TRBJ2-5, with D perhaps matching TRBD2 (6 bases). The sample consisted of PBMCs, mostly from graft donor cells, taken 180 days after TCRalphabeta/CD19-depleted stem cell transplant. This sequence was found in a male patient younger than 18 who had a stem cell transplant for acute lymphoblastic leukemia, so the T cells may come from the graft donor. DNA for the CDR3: TGCGCCAGCAGACCGCAGGGAGGAGAGACCCAGTACTTC. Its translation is CASRPQGGETQYF.